These 6 T cell receptor beta chains originate from one sample sequenced in a study of T cells after posttransplantation cyclophosphamide. Profiling relied on immunoSEQ multiplex PCR, and the TCRdb table lists in-frame clones only, not all of them. The sample contains 37,000 or so clones, none of them singletons. The sample consisted of PBMCs. The receptors were sampled from a man aged 25 to 45 in good health and a related stem cell transplant donor.

In this sample, this clone turned up many times. This sequence joins TRBV6-2 or TRBV6-3 and TRBJ2-2, with D tentatively TRBD2 (6 bases). V dropped 7 bases and J dropped 4 bases, with 13 bases sitting between them. The CDR3 contains 14 residues. Per germline, CDR1 MNHEY and CDR2 SVGEGT. As DNA, the CDR3 is TGTGCCAGCACTAGAGGAGGGGTCACCGGGGAGCTGTTTTTT. This encodes CASTRGGVTGELFF.

This clone was seen ten or more times. Compared with germline, one end of the junction differs, possibly owing to a read error. V usage is TRBV7-7 and J usage is TRBJ2-1, with TRBD1 matching 8 bases. Germline values: CDR1 SSHAT, CDR2 FNYEAQ (reference sequence). The CDR3 spans 13 residues. The DNA of the CDR3 is TGTGCTAGCAGCCTGGACAGGGACCATGAGCAGTTCTTC. Its protein product is CASSLDRDHEQFF.

This clone showed up many times. The chain joins TRBV27 to TRBJ2-7, with 8 bases fitting TRBD1. CDR1 is MNHEY and CDR2 is SMNVEV in the germline V gene (reference sequence). This CDR3 is built from 15 residues. V shed 3 bases and J 2 bases; nucleotides not matched to a gene: 6. CDR3 DNA sequence: TGTGCCAGCAGTTTGGCCGGGACAGGACCCTACGAGCAGTACTTC. Protein product: CASSLAGTGPYEQYF.

This clone has ten or more counts. The rearrangement joins TRBV6-1 to TRBJ1-2; 8 nucleotides line up with TRBD1. Losses at the gene ends were 4 bases for V and 8 bases for J; bases not matched to a gene: 15. CDR3 size: 16 residues. From germline, CDR1 is MNHNS and CDR2 SASEGT. The CDR3 region has the DNA TGTGCCAGCAGTGGACGGAGGACAGGGTGGACGATCGGCTACACCTTC. Encoded protein: CASSGRRTGWTIGYTF.

In this sample, this clone turned up a few times. The chain has TRBV29-1 and TRBJ2-7; 11 bases are shared with TRBD1. Unmatched junction bases numbered 7, after V lost 6 bases and J lost 3 bases. The CDR3 is made up of 14 amino acids. From germline, CDR1 is SQVTM and CDR2 ANQGSEA. CDR3: CSVATGTGGYEQYF. Written as DNA, the CDR3 is TGCAGCGTCGCAACCGGGACAGGGGGCTACGAGCAGTACTTC.

This chain uses TRBV18 with TRBJ1-5; tentatively, D is TRBD1 (5 bases). CDR1 and CDR2 (germline): KGHSH, LQKENI. The CDR3 has 12 amino acids. The V gene lost 6 bases and the J gene lost 4 bases, with 7 bases spanning the gap. Written as DNA, the CDR3 is TGTGCCAGCTCGTCAGGGAATCAGCCCCAGCATTTT. It specifies CASSSGNQPQHF.